In this sample, the clone carrying this T cell receptor (beta chain) is medium-sized. The antigen is unknown. In a library made to pick up alpha chains, this beta chain is a stray read with a size that means little. This sample was included in a study of spatial heterogeneity in lung cancer. Each CDR3 protein gets one entry after TCRdb re-called the 5' RACE reads with MiXCR. The sample lists 800 to 1,000 distinct CDR3 sequences, around 10% occurring once. The sample's time point: sample taken at primary tumor resection. Broader study findings: For expanded intratumoral alpha and beta TCRs, counts tracked tumor mutation counts. Ubiquitous nonsynonymous mutations were tracked by counts of ubiquitous expanded TCRs, and regional ones by counts of regional expanded TCRs.

The CDR3 is made up of 16 amino acids. V dropped 1 base and J dropped 2; count of bases not matched to a gene: 2. Germline-derived CDR1 and CDR2 are SEHNR and FQNEAQ (reference sequence). This material consisted of lung tumor tissue, taken at surgery. This TCR came from a male donor with early-stage non-small cell lung cancer. The chain couples TRBV7-9 to TRBJ2-6, with 7 bases lining up with TRBD1. CDR3 DNA: TGTGCCAGCAGCTTAGGAACAGGGGCTGGGGCCAACGTCCTGACTTTC. It encodes CASSLGTGAGANVLTF.